Each of the 20 T cell receptor beta chains below was sequenced from the same sample in a study of T-cell reconstitution after alpha-beta-depleted transplantation in children (dated by TCRdb to the mid-2010s). The library was made by PCR. The reads were generated on an Illumina HiSeq 2500. To normalize quantification of the TCRbeta repertoire, the TCR libraries were built with molecular barcoding that relied on unique molecular identifiers. TCRdb trimmed the raw reads at Q25, called clones with MiXCR and kept productive beta chains. CDR3 protein duplicates are merged, each entry listing the most common genes and DNA. This sample comprises approximately 350,000 distinct CDR3 sequences, 10% of them detected only once. Around 2.5% of the sample comes from the top ten. Source: PBMCs from the stem cell graft donor, taken from the stem cell graft. These TCRs come from a human donor who donated a stem cell graft to a child with acute lymphoblastic leukemia.

This clonotype has a handful of counts. The CDR3 nucleotides are TGCGCCAGCAGCCAAGATGGTTGGACAGGGACCTACGAGCAGTACTTC. Protein product: CASSQDGWTGTYEQYF. J is TRBJ2-7 and V is TRBV4-3; the match to TRBD1 covers 8 bases. CDR1 is LGHNA, CDR2 YSLEER, per germline. The CDR3 extends over 16 amino acids. Trimming took 0 bases from V and 2 from J; bases not matched to a gene: 6.

This clonotype occurred a few times. The chain is built from TRBV2 and TRBJ2-3; 9 nucleotides match TRBD2. This CDR3 has 15 residues. V shed 1 base and J 10 bases; nucleotides not matched to a gene: 9. Per the germline V gene, CDR1 is SNHLY and CDR2 is FYNNEI. This CDR3 reads CASSEDSTSGLPQYF. For the CDR3, the DNA is TGTGCCAGCAGTGAAGACTCGACTAGCGGCCTACCGCAGTATTTT.

This clonotype was seen a handful of times. The J gene is TRBJ2-3, the V gene TRBV20-1; D is possibly TRBD1 (6 bases). Germline V lookup: CDR1 DFQATT, CDR2 SNEGSKA (reference sequence). The CDR3 sequence is 13 residues long. Trimming took 7 bases from V and 0 from J, leaving 11 bases between them. In DNA form, the CDR3 reads TGCAGTGTGGACGGGACAAGCACAGATACGCAGTATTTT. Amino acids: CSVDGTSTDTQYF.

This clonotype was picked up a small number of times. This chain uses TRBV18 with TRBJ2-4; 9 bases align to TRBD1. CDR3 length: 20 residues. With 2 bases clipped from V and 0 bases from J, the junction kept 14 bases outside the gene matches. CDR1 and CDR2 (germline): KGHSH, LQKENI. The CDR3 sequence: CASSPTGTGWGSLAKNIQYF. The CDR3 DNA is TGTGCCAGCTCACCAACCGGGACAGGGTGGGGGAGCCTAGCCAAAAACATTCAGTACTTC.

This clonotype was picked up many times. The genes are TRBV4-1 and TRBJ2-7, with 8 bases identical to TRBD2. Germline lookup yields CDR1 MGHRA and CDR2 YSYEKL. Losses at the gene ends were 4 bases for V and 2 bases for J; bases not matched to a gene: 1. The CDR3 consists of 13 residues. Written as DNA, the CDR3 is TGCGCCAGCAGCCCACTAGCGGCCTACGAGCAGTACTTC. Translating it yields CASSPLAAYEQYF.

This sequence joins TRBV14 and TRBJ2-2; 9 bases match TRBD2. Germline V CDR1 and CDR2: SGHDN, FVKESK. V dropped 7 bases and J dropped 1; count of bases not matched to a gene: 4. This CDR3 is built from 15 residues. The CDR3, as DNA: TGTGCCAGCACCGGTAGCGGGAGGAACACCGGGGAGCTGTTTTTT. Its protein product is CASTGSGRNTGELFF. Together with reference TRBV14 and TRBJ2-2, the CDR3 gives the full variable domain: EAGVTQFPSHSVIEKGQTVTLRCDPISGHDNLYWYRRVMGKEIKFLLHFVKESKQDESGMPNNRFLAERTGGTYSTLKVQPAELEDSGVYFCASTGSGRNTGELFFGEGSRLTVL.

V is TRBV20-1 and J is TRBJ2-1, with TRBD2 identical over 10 bases. The CDR3 spans 19 residues. CDR1 and CDR2 (germline): DFQATT, SNEGSKA (reference sequence). With V trimmed by 5 bases and J by 0 bases, 16 bases remained unmatched. The chain's CDR3 is CSAPGGLAGEGRSYNEQFF. In DNA form, the CDR3 reads TGCAGTGCTCCGGGGGGCCTAGCGGGGGAGGGGCGCTCCTACAATGAGCAGTTCTTC.

This clonotype was seen more than once but under ten times. This sequence joins TRBV7-9 and TRBJ1-1; TRBD1 might be the D (5 bases). Germline V gene sequence: CDR1 SEHNR, CDR2 FQNEAQ (reference sequence). The CDR3 has 11 amino acids. The V and J ends lost 6 bases and 5 bases respectively, with 7 bases between them. The CDR3 nucleotides are TGTGCCAGCAGGGGGGAGACTGAAGCTTTCTTT. Its translation: CASRGETEAFF.

This clonotype was found a few times. The chain couples TRBV29-1 to TRBJ2-1; 9 bases line up with TRBD2. V shed 4 bases and J 7 bases; nucleotides not matched to a gene: 8. This CDR3 comprises 14 residues. CDR1 and CDR2 from the germline V gene are SQVTM and ANQGSEA. For the CDR3, the DNA is TGCAGCGTTGTGCGTAGCGGGAGTAGGAATGAGCAGTTCTTC. This encodes CSVVRSGSRNEQFF.

This sequence joins TRBV11-3 and TRBJ2-2; D is uncertain. The V end lost 5 bases, the J end lost 7 bases, and 11 bases lay between the germline ends. Per germline, CDR1 SGHNT and CDR2 YENEEA. CDR3 size: 13 residues. CDR3 amino acids: CASSQDFGGELFF. CDR3 nucleotides: TGTGCCAGCAGCCAAGACTTTGGCGGGGAGCTGTTTTTT.

This chain joins TRBV5-1 and TRBJ2-1; D not certain. The V gene's germline CDR1 is SGHRS and CDR2 YFSETQ. CDR3 length: 14 residues. Trimming took off 4 bases at V and 7 bases at J, with 15 bases between the two ends. The DNA for the CDR3 is TGCGCCAGCAGCGTGGACGCCATTGGGAATGAGCAGTTCTTC. It is translated as CASSVDAIGNEQFF.

This clonotype was counted ten times or more. The CDR3 here is CASSPPGQGLYNEQFF. CDR3 coding DNA: TGCGCCAGCAGCCCCCCGGGACAGGGACTCTACAATGAGCAGTTCTTC. The rearrangement uses TRBV4-1 and TRBJ2-1, with TRBD1 identical over 9 bases. Trimming took 4 bases from V and 3 from J; bases not matched to a gene: 7. Per the germline V gene, CDR1 is MGHRA and CDR2 is YSYEKL. The CDR3 consists of 16 residues.

V usage is TRBV27 and J usage is TRBJ2-7; 9 nucleotides line up with TRBD2. Germline CDR1 reads MNHEY; CDR2 reads SMNVEV (reference sequence). The junction had 9 bases not matched to a gene; V was cut back by 4 bases and J by 11 bases. CDR3 length: 13 amino acids. For the CDR3, the DNA is TGTGCCAGCAGTTATTCGACTAGCGGCGAAAAGTACTTC. This encodes CASSYSTSGEKYF.

At least ten counts were recorded for this clonotype. This sequence joins TRBV6-5 and TRBJ2-1, with 10 bases matching TRBD2. This CDR3 region has 15 residues. The ends lost 4 bases at V and 4 bases at J; junction bases unmatched: 4. Germline V gene data show CDR1 as MNHEY and CDR2 as SVGAGI. CDR3 bases: TGTGCCAGCAGTTCTTGGACTAGCGGATACAATGAGCAGTTCTTC. Encoded protein: CASSSWTSGYNEQFF.

This clonotype was found many times. CDR3 DNA sequence: TGTGCCAGCAGAGAAGCGGGAGCGACTTACGAGCAGTACTTC. Protein product: CASREAGATYEQYF. J is TRBJ2-7 and V is TRBV28, with TRBD2 matching 8 bases. The CDR3 contains 14 residues. V lost 6 bases and J lost 4; bases outside the gene matches: 8. The germline V gene encodes CDR1 MDHEN and CDR2 SYDVKM.

The chain is built from TRBV20-1 and TRBJ2-2; 10 nucleotides line up with TRBD2. The germline gives CDR1 DFQATT, CDR2 SNEGSKA (reference sequence). V lost 3 bases to trimming and J lost 7 bases; unmatched junction nucleotides: 2. The CDR3 spans 13 residues. The DNA for the CDR3 is TGCAGTGCTAGTACTAGCGGGGACGGGGAGCTGTTTTTT. Its protein product is CSASTSGDGELFF.

On this clonotype itself: Sequence at one end of the junction differs from germline and may be a read error. The chain combines TRBV20-1 with TRBJ2-7; a weak D match, TRBD1 (5 bases). There are 15 residues in the CDR3. The germline V gene has CDR1 DFQATT and CDR2 SNEGSKA (reference sequence). The CDR3 is CCASDPRVEDYEQYF. CDR3 sequence (DNA): TGCTGTGCCTCAGACCCCAGGGTAGAGGACTACGAGCAGTACTTC.

This clonotype was found a few times. The chain couples TRBV12-3 or TRBV12-4 to TRBJ2-5; D is perhaps TRBD1 (7 bases). This CDR3 region has 13 residues. Trimming left V 10 bases short and J 5 bases short, with 17 bases between. CDR3 DNA: TGTGCCACCGGGGGACAGCTCCCCGAGACCCAGTACTTC. It translates to CATGGQLPETQYF.

V gene TRBV27 combines with J gene TRBJ2-2; D may be TRBD1 (6 bases). In germline, CDR1 is MNHEY, CDR2 SMNVEV (reference sequence). The V gene lost 4 bases and the J gene lost 4 bases, with 13 bases spanning the gap. The CDR3 runs to 15 residues. Written as DNA, the CDR3 is TGTGCCAGCAGTTCTCAGGGGCAGAGCACCGGGGAGCTGTTTTTT. As protein: CASSSQGQSTGELFF.

In this sample, this clonotype turned up a few times. V and J are TRBV15 and TRBJ2-5; D might be TRBD1 (6 bases). CDR3 length: 15 residues. From germline, CDR1 is LNHNV and CDR2 YYDKDF (reference sequence). V dropped 1 base and J dropped 5 bases, with 14 bases sitting between them. CDR3 loop: CATSRVLDSLETQYF. CDR3 DNA: TGTGCCACCAGCAGAGTCCTGGACAGTCTCGAGACCCAGTACTTC.